This TCR beta chain originates from a study of CD8 T cells in Susac syndrome. Study-wide results and limits: Repertoires of Susac syndrome CD4+ T cells lacked clonal expansion.

Random-hexamer reverse transcription was applied to about 0.5 to 1 ug RNA. The TCR beta CDR3 was amplified by immunoSEQ multiplex PCR across 54 Vbeta, 13 Jbeta. MiXCR, run by TCRdb on the immunoSEQ multiplex PCR reads, gives a single entry per CDR3 protein. This sample has 240,000 or so distinct CDR3 sequences, with 90% to 97% found just once. As for this clonotype: Its antigen is as yet unknown.

From germline, CDR1 is SQVTM and CDR2 ANQGSEA. Trimming removed 4 bases from V and 4 bases from J, with 13 bases in between. CDR3 length: 13 amino acids. This sequence originates from a human donor with Susac syndrome. The chain carries TRBV29-1 and TRBJ2-5; D not certain. Material: CD4+ T cells from PBMCs. CDR3 sequence: CSVGPWTRETQYF. The CDR3 DNA is TGCAGCGTTGGCCCTTGGACCAGAGAGACCCAGTACTTC. Full variable domain (missing parts from reference TRBV29-1 and TRBJ2-5): SAVISQKPSRDICQRGTSLTIQCQVDSQVTMMFWYRQQPGQSLTLIATANQGSEATYESGFVIDKFPISRPNLTFSTLTVSNMSPEDSSIYLCSVGPWTRETQYFGPGTRLLVL.